These 19 T cell receptor beta chains were sequenced from one sample in a study of beta chain features in type 1 diabetes. The investigators reverse transcribed all of the isolated RNA, so they sequenced expressed TCRB transcripts. Using immunoSEQ multiplex PCR, the repertoire was profiled, and TCRdb retains in-frame clones only, with some absent. Among fewer than 900,000 clones listed, about a sixth were seen once. Sequenced material: naive CD4+ T cells from blood. The receptor set was obtained from a woman younger than 35 in good health.

The chain couples TRBV11-2 to TRBJ2-7; D gene uncertain. Germline V lookup: CDR1 SGHAT, CDR2 FQNNGV. The CDR3 length is 14 residues. V was trimmed by 3 bases and J by 2 bases, leaving 11 bases between them. The CDR3 region is CASSFPRTAYEQYF. CDR3 nucleotide sequence: TGTGCCAGCAGCTTCCCGCGGACGGCCTACGAGCAGTACTTC.

The gene calls are TRBV6-5 and TRBJ1-4, with D possibly matching TRBD1 (6 bases). The CDR3 runs to 14 residues. Trimming removed 5 bases at V and 8 bases at J, with 15 bases between. Looked up from germline, CDR1 is MNHEY and CDR2 is SVGAGI. In DNA, the CDR3 is TGTGCCAGCAGTAACACCAGACAGGAGGAAAAACTGTTTTTT. As protein: CASSNTRQEEKLFF.

This chain joins TRBV5-1 and TRBJ2-1, with 12 positions matching TRBD2. This CDR3 is built from 16 residues. V lost 1 base and J lost 5; bases outside the gene matches: 4. The V gene's germline CDR1 is SGHRS and CDR2 YFSETQ. CDR3 sequence: CASSLTSGRTHNEQFF. As DNA, the CDR3 is TGCGCCAGCAGCTTGACTAGCGGGAGGACACACAATGAGCAGTTCTTC.

A remark on this clone: The sample carries other DNA sequences with the same CDR3. The rearrangement links TRBV15 to TRBJ2-3; D might be TRBD2 (5 bases). This CDR3 contains 16 residues. The V gene's germline CDR1 is LNHNV and CDR2 YYDKDF (reference sequence). Trimming took 1 base from V and 1 from J, leaving 12 bases between them. The CDR3, as DNA: TGTGCCACCAGCAGAGGTTCGGGAAGGGGCACAGATACGCAGTATTTT. This sequence encodes CATSRGSGRGTDTQYF. The entire variable domain, with the rest obtained from reference TRBV15 and TRBJ2-3, is as follows: DAMVIQNPRYQVTQFGKPVTLSCSQTLNHNVMYWYQQKSSQAPKLLFHYYDKDFNNEADTPDNFQSRRPNTSFCFLDIRSPGLGDTAMYLCATSRGSGRGTDTQYFGPGTRLTVL.

A few counts support this clone. A junction boundary mismatches the germline segment, possibly from a read error. The gene calls are TRBV19 and TRBJ2-5; TRBD2 matches at 11 bases. Germline V gene lookup returns CDR1 LNHDA and CDR2 SQIVND (reference sequence). The CDR3 sequence is 17 residues long. The CDR3 DNA reads as TGTGCCAGCAGTAGGGCCTTTGGGACTAGCGGCCAAGAGACCCAGTACTTC. Residues: CASSRAFGTSGQETQYF.

V and J are TRBV6-6 and TRBJ2-7; a possible D gene is TRBD1 (6 bases). V lost 7 bases and J 5 bases, leaving 18 bases between the germline ends. The CDR3 loop spans 14 amino acids. Germline V gives CDR1 MNHNY, CDR2 SVGAGI (reference sequence). CDR3 bases: TGTGCCAGCACCGAACCACTGGGGGCCCACGAGCAGTACTTC. This codes for CASTEPLGAHEQYF.

The rearrangement uses TRBV6-5 and TRBJ1-2; tentative D call: TRBD1 (5 bases). Germline V gene data show CDR1 as MNHEY and CDR2 as SVGAGI. The CDR3 loop spans 12 amino acids. V shed 8 bases and J shed 4 bases, with 11 bases lying between them. The CDR3 nucleotides read TGTGCCAGCGGCAGACAGAGCTATGGCTACACCTTC. Amino acids: CASGRQSYGYTF.

Concerning this clone itself: Other DNA sequences within the sample encode an identical CDR3. The J gene is TRBJ2-3, the V gene TRBV28; D not certain. Germline values: CDR1 MDHEN, CDR2 SYDVKM. This CDR3 has 14 residues. V was clipped by 4 bases and J by 0 bases, with 8 bases between them. CDR3 nucleotides: TGTGCCAGCAGTTCCGGCGGTAGCACAGATACGCAGTATTTT. Translated: CASSSGGSTDTQYF.

About this clone: A far more abundant clone sits one base away, making this likely a read error. This sample also contains other DNA sequences that code for the same CDR3. V and J are TRBV5-1 and TRBJ2-5; D gene ambiguous. CDR1 is SGHRS, CDR2 YFSETQ, per germline. The CDR3 is 11 residues long. The DNA of the CDR3 is TGTGCCAGCAGCTTGCAAGAGACCCAGTACTTC. Its protein product is CASSLQETQYF.

The chain combines TRBV15 with TRBJ2-7; D may be TRBD1 or TRBD2 (6 bases each). Germline V gives CDR1 LNHNV, CDR2 YYDKDF (reference sequence). This CDR3 region has 16 residues. The V and J ends lost 0 bases and 2 bases respectively, with 14 bases between them. CDR3 residues: CATSRDRAGQTYEQYF. CDR3 in DNA: TGTGCCACCAGCAGAGATCGGGCGGGACAAACCTACGAGCAGTACTTC. The full variable domain, in which reference TRBV15 and TRBJ2-7 provide the parts outside the CDR3, is DAMVIQNPRYQVTQFGKPVTLSCSQTLNHNVMYWYQQKSSQAPKLLFHYYDKDFNNEADTPDNFQSRRPNTSFCFLDIRSPGLGDTAMYLCATSRDRAGQTYEQYFGPGTRLTVT.

The chain is built from TRBV6-6 and TRBJ2-7; perhaps TRBD2 as D (5 bases). Germline CDR1 is MNHNY and CDR2 is SVGAGI (reference sequence). V lost 0 bases and J 7 bases, leaving 19 bases between the germline ends. This CDR3 comprises 16 residues. CDR3 DNA sequence: TGTGCCAGCAGTTACTCGTCTCTAGCAGTCAGTGGGGAGCAGTACTTC. Its protein is CASSYSSLAVSGEQYF.

This chain links TRBV21-1 with TRBJ2-2; the D call in the table, TRBD2, was not verified against the DNA. TRBV21-1 is described as a pseudogene. The CDR3 length is 17 residues. The CDR3 loop reads CASVRGLAELRGGELFF. The CDR3 nucleotides are TGTGCCAGCGTAAGGGGACTAGCGGAGCTCAGGGGCGGGGAGCTGTTTTTT.

The CDR3 DNA follows: TGTGCCAGCAGTGCTAGCGGGAGGTTCCACAATGAGCAGTTCTTC. Amino acid sequence: CASSASGRFHNEQFF. V gene TRBV6-5 combines with J gene TRBJ2-1; the match to TRBD2 covers 11 bases. The CDR3 is made up of 15 amino acids. Trimming at V came to 5 bases and at J to 5 bases, leaving 5 bases not matched to a gene. Germline V gives CDR1 MNHEY, CDR2 SVGAGI.

This clone was found a few times. J is TRBJ2-6 and V is TRBV19; D perhaps matches TRBD1 (6 bases). The V and J ends lost 5 bases and 0 bases respectively, with 11 bases between them. Germline CDR1 reads LNHDA; CDR2 reads SQIVND (reference sequence). The CDR3 totals 16 residues. CDR3 bases: TGTGCCAGTAGTCTCTACAGGGTCTCTGGGGCCAACGTCCTGACTTTC. This translates into CASSLYRVSGANVLTF.

The chain joins TRBV11-2 to TRBJ2-7, with 7 bases lining up with TRBD2. Germline-derived CDR1 and CDR2 are SGHAT and FQNNGV. Trimming removed 1 base from V and 5 bases from J; junction bases left unmatched: 2. The CDR3 loop spans 13 amino acids. The CDR3 sequence: CASSLAGGNEQYF. DNA of the CDR3: TGTGCCAGCAGCTTAGCGGGAGGAAACGAGCAGTACTTC.

This clone showed up just once. The V call is TRBV6-5, the J call TRBJ2-5; D is perhaps TRBD1 (5 bases). This CDR3 spans 16 amino acids. Germline CDR1 and CDR2: MNHEY and SVGAGI. Trimming shortened V by 2 bases and J by 3 bases, and 16 bases separated the two germline ends. The CDR3 is CASSYPGSPSKETQYF. CDR3 nucleotides: TGTGCCAGCAGTTACCCAGGGTCCCCATCGAAAGAGACCCAGTACTTC.

This clone came up a few times. This chain links TRBV7-2 with TRBJ2-5; D is unresolved. This CDR3 spans 12 amino acids. V gave up 5 bases and J gave up 4 bases, with 8 bases separating them. Germline values: CDR1 SGHTA, CDR2 FQGNSA. CDR3: CASSGRGETQYF. As DNA, the CDR3 is TGTGCCAGCAGCGGACGTGGAGAGACCCAGTACTTC.

The chain has TRBV11-1 and TRBJ1-1; TRBD1 matches at 7 bases. CDR1 is SGHAT and CDR2 is FQDESV in the germline V gene (reference sequence). The CDR3 loop spans 14 amino acids. V dropped 5 bases and J dropped 2; count of bases not matched to a gene: 5. The CDR3 sequence is CASSTNRGNTEAFF. In nucleotides, the CDR3 is TGTGCCAGCAGCACGAACAGGGGAAACACTGAAGCTTTCTTT.

Only a few counts were recorded for this clone. The chain combines TRBV7-3 with TRBJ1-3; D gene uncertain. V dropped 5 bases and J dropped 0 bases, with 11 bases sitting between them. The CDR3 spans 15 residues. Germline lookup yields CDR1 SGHTA and CDR2 FQGTGA. In nucleotides, the CDR3 is TGTGCCAGCAGCCCGGGCGGTCGCTCTGGAAACACCATATATTTT. It is translated as CASSPGGRSGNTIYF.